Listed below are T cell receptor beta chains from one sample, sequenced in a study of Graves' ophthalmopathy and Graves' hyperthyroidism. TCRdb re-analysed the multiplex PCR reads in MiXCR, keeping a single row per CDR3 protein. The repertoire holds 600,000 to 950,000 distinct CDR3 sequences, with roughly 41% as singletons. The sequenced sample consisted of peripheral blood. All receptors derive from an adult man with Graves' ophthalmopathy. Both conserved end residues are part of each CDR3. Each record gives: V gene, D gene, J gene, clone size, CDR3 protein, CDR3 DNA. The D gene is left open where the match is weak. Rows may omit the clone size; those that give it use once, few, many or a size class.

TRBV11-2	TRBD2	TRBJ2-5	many	CASSPGLAGSQETQYF	TGTGCCAGCAGCCCCGGACTAGCGGGCTCCCAAGAGACCCAGTACTTC
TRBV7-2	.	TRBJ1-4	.	CASNRVGEKLFF	TGTGCCAGCAACCGAGTCGGGGAAAAACTGTTTTTT
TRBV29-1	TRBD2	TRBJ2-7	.	CSPGEGEGYEQYF	TGCAGCCCCGGGGAGGGCGAAGGCTACGAGCAGTACTTC
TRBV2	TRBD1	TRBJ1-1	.	CASSQGDRLRTEAFF	TGTGCCAGCAGCCAAGGGGACAGGCTGCGTACTGAAGCTTTCTTT
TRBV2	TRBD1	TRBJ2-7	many	CASRDRSYEQYF	TGTGCCAGCAGGGACAGGTCCTACGAGCAGTACTTC
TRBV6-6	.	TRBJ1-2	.	CASRRQTIRFGFYGYTF	TGTGCCAGCAGAAGACAGACCATAAGGTTCGGGTTCTATGGCTACACCTTC
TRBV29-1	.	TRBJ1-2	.	CSARDNNGGTF	TGCAGCGCTCGGGACAATAATGGTGGCACCTTC
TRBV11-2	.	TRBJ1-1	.	CASSWGGQNTEAFF	TGTGCCAGCAGCTGGGGAGGACAGAACACTGAAGCTTTCTTT
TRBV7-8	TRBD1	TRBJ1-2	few	CASSSGGAKNYGYTF	TGTGCCAGCAGCTCAGGGGGGGCGAAAAACTATGGCTACACCTTC
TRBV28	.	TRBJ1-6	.	CASSPIGSLNSPLHF	TGTGCCAGCAGTCCTATTGGTAGCCTTAATTCACCCCTCCACTTT
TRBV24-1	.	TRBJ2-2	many	CATRLERTVPNTGELFF	TGTGCCACCAGGCTAGAGAGGACTGTCCCGAACACCGGGGAGCTGTTTTTT
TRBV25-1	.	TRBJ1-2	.	CASSDSVGEGYTF	TGTGCCAGCAGTGATAGTGTCGGGGAGGGCTACACCTTC
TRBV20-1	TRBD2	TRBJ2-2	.	CSALSGGQGGELFF	TGCAGTGCCCTAAGCGGGGGGCAGGGCGGGGAGCTGTTTTTT
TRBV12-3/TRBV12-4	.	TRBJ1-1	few	CASSLEYIGAFF	TGTGCCAGCAGTTTGGAATATATAGGAGCTTTCTTT
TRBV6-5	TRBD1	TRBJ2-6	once	CASRGTGSGANVLTF	TGTGCCAGCAGGGGGACAGGGTCCGGGGCCAACGTCCTGACTTTC
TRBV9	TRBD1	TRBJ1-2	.	CASSLLGQGIFSGYTF	TGTGCCAGCAGCCTCCTGGGACAGGGTATTTTCTCTGGCTACACCTTC
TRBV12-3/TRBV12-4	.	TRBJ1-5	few	CASSYNIQPQHF	TGTGCCAGCAGTTACAATATTCAGCCCCAGCATTTT
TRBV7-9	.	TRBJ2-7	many	CASSLRASYEQYF	TGTGCCAGCAGCCTTCGGGCTTCCTACGAGCAGTACTTC
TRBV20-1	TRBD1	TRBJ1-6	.	CSAERTGGSSPLHF	TGCAGTGCTGAACGCACAGGGGGCTCTTCACCCCTCCACTTT
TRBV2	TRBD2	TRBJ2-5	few	CASGRGLQETQYF	TGTGCCAGCGGAAGGGGACTACAAGAGACCCAGTACTTC
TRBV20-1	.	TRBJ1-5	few	CSASRGNQPQHF	TGCAGTGCTAGCAGGGGTAATCAGCCCCAGCATTTT
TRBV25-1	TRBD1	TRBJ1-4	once	CASSFLSGQGNEKLFF	TGTGCCAGCAGTTTTTTGTCTGGACAGGGAAATGAAAAACTGTTTTTT
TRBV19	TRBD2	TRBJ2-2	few	CASSGGGTGELFF	TGTGCCAGTAGTGGGGGAGGGACCGGGGAGCTGTTTTTT
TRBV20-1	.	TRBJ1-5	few	CSANAGTSLSNQPQHF	TGCAGTGCCAATGCTGGGACATCACTTAGCAATCAGCCCCAGCATTTT
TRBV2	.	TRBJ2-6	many	CASSEAWAGANVLTF	TGTGCCAGCAGTGAAGCGTGGGCCGGGGCCAACGTCCTGACTTTC
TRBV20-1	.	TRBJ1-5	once	CSARAGLQPQHF	TGCAGTGCTAGAGCAGGGCTGCAGCCCCAGCATTTT
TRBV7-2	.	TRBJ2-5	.	CASSLAPAGQETQYF	TGTGCCAGCAGCTTAGCGCCAGCGGGTCAAGAGACCCAGTACTTC
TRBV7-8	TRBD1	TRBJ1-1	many	CASSSGTGNLNTEAFF	TGTGCCAGCAGCTCCGGGACAGGGAATCTGAACACTGAAGCTTTCTTT
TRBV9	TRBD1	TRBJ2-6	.	CASSVGTGGARVANVLTF	TGTGCCAGCAGCGTAGGGACAGGGGGGGCCCGGGTGGCCAACGTCCTGACTTTC
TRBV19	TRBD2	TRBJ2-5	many	CASSIVGGETQYF	TGTGCCAGTAGTATCGTGGGAGGGGAGACCCAGTACTTC
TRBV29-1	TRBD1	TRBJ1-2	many	CSVEGQGSYGYTF	TGCAGCGTGGAGGGACAGGGAAGCTATGGCTACACCTTC
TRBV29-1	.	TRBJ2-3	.	CSVQTDTQYF	TGCAGCGTGCAGACAGATACGCAGTATTTT
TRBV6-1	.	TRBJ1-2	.	CASSEYRNYGYTF	TGTGCCAGCAGTGAATACAGGAACTATGGCTACACCTTC
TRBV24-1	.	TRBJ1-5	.	CASSPSGGLGGNQPQHF	TGTGCCAGCAGTCCCTCGGGGGGGCTAGGAGGCAATCAGCCCCAGCATTTT
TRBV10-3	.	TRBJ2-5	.	CASSYSGGSPETQYF	TGTGCCAGCAGTTACTCTGGAGGGTCGCCCGAGACCCAGTACTTC
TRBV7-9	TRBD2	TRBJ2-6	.	CASSARLAGGGAYVLTF	TGTGCCAGCAGCGCCCGGTTGGCGGGAGGGGGGGCCTACGTCCTGACTTTC
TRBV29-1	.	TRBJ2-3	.	CSVYGGSTDTQYF	TGCAGCGTTTACGGGGGAAGCACAGATACGCAGTATTTT
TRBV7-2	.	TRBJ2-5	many	CASRLTSLSETQYF	TGTGCCAGCAGACTTACTAGCCTCAGTGAGACCCAGTACTTC
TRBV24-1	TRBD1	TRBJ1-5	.	CASSYGTGDNSNQPQHF	TGTGCCAGCAGTTACGGGACAGGAGATAATAGCAATCAGCCCCAGCATTTT
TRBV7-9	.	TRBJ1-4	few	CASSTPGRSEKLFF	TGTGCCAGCAGCACCCCGGGACGGTCGGAAAAACTGTTTTTT
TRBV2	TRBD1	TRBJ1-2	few	CASIERPRTGDYGYTF	TGTGCCAGCATCGAACGGCCTCGGACAGGGGACTATGGCTACACCTTC
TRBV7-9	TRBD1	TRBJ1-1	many	CASSKEGQLNTEAFF	TGTGCCAGCAGCAAGGAGGGACAGTTGAACACTGAAGCTTTCTTT
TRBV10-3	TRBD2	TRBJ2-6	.	CASSYSMAGAVSGANVLTF	TGTGCCAGCAGTTACTCGATGGCGGGAGCCGTCTCTGGGGCCAACGTCCTGACTTTC
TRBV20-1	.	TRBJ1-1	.	CSVLLGRHTEAFF	TGCAGTGTTCTCCTCGGCAGACACACTGAAGCTTTCTTT
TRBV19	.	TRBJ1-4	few	CASSISGGRLFF	TGTGCCAGTAGTATATCAGGAGGGAGGCTGTTTTTT
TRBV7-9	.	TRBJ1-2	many	CASSLVRSTGSLPNYGYTF	TGTGCCAGCAGCTTAGTGAGGTCGACAGGAAGTCTCCCTAACTATGGCTACACCTTC
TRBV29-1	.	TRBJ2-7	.	CSGISGAWEQYF	TGCAGCGGAATCTCCGGCGCCTGGGAGCAGTACTTC
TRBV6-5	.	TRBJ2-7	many	CATGKGPYEQYF	TGTGCCACAGGGAAGGGGCCTTACGAGCAGTACTTC
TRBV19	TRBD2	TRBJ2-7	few	CASSIGRGSYEQYF	TGTGCCAGTAGTATTGGTCGCGGGAGCTACGAGCAGTACTTC
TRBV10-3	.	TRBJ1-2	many	CATGQEPRLLYGYTF	TGTGCCACCGGGCAAGAGCCACGTTTACTGTATGGCTACACCTTC
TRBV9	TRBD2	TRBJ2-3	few	CASSVDLAGPSDTQYF	TGTGCCAGCAGCGTAGACCTAGCGGGGCCCTCAGATACGCAGTATTTT
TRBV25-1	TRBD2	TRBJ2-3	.	CASSEPGLAGPDTQYF	TGTGCCAGCAGCGAACCGGGACTAGCGGGTCCAGATACGCAGTATTTT
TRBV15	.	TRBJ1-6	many	CATSRGHINSPLHF	TGTGCCACCAGCAGAGGACACATCAATTCACCCCTCCACTTT
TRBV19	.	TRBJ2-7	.	CASSAGLSGSYEQYF	TGTGCCAGTAGTGCAGGACTATCAGGCTCCTACGAGCAGTACTTC
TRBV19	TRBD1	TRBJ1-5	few	CATHRDRNFHQPQHF	TGTGCCACCCACCGGGACAGGAATTTTCATCAGCCCCAGCATTTT